A selection of T cell receptor beta chains follows, all from one sample in a study of blood T cell repertoires in COVID-19. Clones were sequenced by immunoSEQ multiplex PCR, and TCRdb holds only the in-frame ones, with some missing. In the table there are 350,000 to 450,000 clones, roughly 89% of which are singletons. The source material was PBMCs or T cells enriched from blood (not recorded which). These receptors were obtained from a woman aged 30 to 39 who had recovered from COVID-19. CDR3s include the opening cysteine and the closing phenylalanine or tryptophan. D genes are given only for firm matches. Clone size is shown for a subset of rows, as once, few, many or a class of expanded clone.

abundance	j_gene	v_gene	d_gene	CDR3aa	CDR3nt
NA	TRBJ2-7	TRBV5-6	TRBD1	CASARQGSGEQYF	TGTGCCAGCGCAAGACAGGGGTCGGGAGAGCAGTACTTC
NA	TRBJ2-7	TRBV10-3	TRBD2	CASLAGDAYEQYF	TGTGCCAGCCTAGCGGGGGACGCCTACGAGCAGTACTTC
NA	TRBJ1-1	TRBV9	NA	CASSAGGGSTEAFF	TGTGCCAGCAGCGCGGGGGGGGGATCCACTGAAGCTTTCTTT
NA	TRBJ1-2	TRBV30	TRBD1	CAWSQTRQGAGGYTF	TGTGCCTGGAGTCAGACCCGACAGGGGGCTGGTGGCTACACCTTC
NA	TRBJ2-7	TRBV24-1	NA	CASRGTNHSYEQYF	TGTGCCTCCCGGGGGACCAACCACTCCTACGAGCAGTACTTC
NA	TRBJ2-7	TRBV18	TRBD2	CASSTGTSTYSYEQYF	TGTGCCAGCTCAACTGGGACTAGCACGTACTCCTACGAGCAGTACTTC
NA	TRBJ2-7	TRBV5-6	TRBD2	CASSLLPSGSPGDEQYF	TGTGCCAGCAGCTTGCTCCCTAGCGGGAGCCCAGGTGACGAGCAGTACTTC
NA	TRBJ1-2	TRBV12-3/TRBV12-4	NA	CASSLTGPYGYTF	TGTGCCAGCAGTTTAACAGGGCCCTATGGCTACACCTTC
once	TRBJ1-1	TRBV5-5	TRBD1	CASSQITGGNTEAFF	TGTGCCAGCAGCCAAATAACAGGGGGCAACACTGAAGCTTTCTTT
NA	TRBJ2-7	TRBV29-1	NA	CSAGTLYSYEQYF	TGCAGCGCCGGGACACTATACTCCTACGAGCAGTACTTC